What follows are 30 T cell receptor beta chains derived from one specimen sequenced in a study of response to subunit inactivated influenza vaccine. TCRdb reprocessed the RT-PCR reads via MiXCR and lists one record per CDR3 protein. The sample holds a few hundred thousand distinct CDR3 sequences, 13% to 15% seen once. The source material was PBMCs from blood, sampled 11 to 12 days after vaccination. These receptors all come from a man aged 50 to 59 who received an inactivated influenza vaccine.

V gene TRBV6-2 or TRBV6-3 combines with J gene TRBJ1-1; D remains ambiguous. The CDR3 sequence is 12 residues long. CDR1 is MNHEY and CDR2 is SVGEGT in the germline V gene. V lost 8 bases, J lost 5 bases, and 12 bases lay in between. The CDR3 region has the DNA TGTGCCAGCGGGCTGAGTGGGACTGAAGCTTTCTTT. Its translation: CASGLSGTEAFF.

The chain is built from TRBV6-1 and TRBJ2-7; D possibly uses TRBD1 or TRBD2 (5 bases each). V shed 4 bases and J shed 3 bases, with 19 bases lying between them. The CDR3 contains 16 residues. Germline loops: CDR1 MNHNS, CDR2 SASEGT. CDR3 in DNA: TGTGCCAGCAGTGCCCCAGGGAGTAGGTCCCACTACGAGCAGTACTTC. It codes for CASSAPGSRSHYEQYF.

This clonotype showed up just a few times. One end of the junction varies from germline; a read error may be responsible. The chain employs TRBV5-6 and TRBJ2-5; a possible D gene is TRBD1 (5 bases). The CDR3 covers 14 residues. Germline lookup yields CDR1 SGHDT and CDR2 YYEEEE. For the CDR3, the DNA is TGCGCCAGCAGCTTTTCGGACACGCCCAGGACCCAGTACTTC. Encoded protein: CASSFSDTPRTQYF.

This clonotype has a handful of counts. This chain connects TRBV18 to TRBJ1-2; D might be TRBD1 (6 bases). CDR3 size: 13 residues. CDR1 is KGHSH and CDR2 is LQKENI in the germline V gene. V lost 5 bases and J 4 bases, leaving 11 bases between the germline ends. CDR3 sequence reads: CASSRQELYGYTF. The DNA of the CDR3 is TGTGCCAGCTCAAGACAGGAGCTCTATGGCTACACCTTC.

Here the CDR3 DNA reads TGCGCCAGCAGCACCAACCAGGGGGCCCTGAACACTGAAGCTTTCTTT. This translates into CASSTNQGALNTEAFF. This chain uses TRBV5-1 with TRBJ1-1, with 8 bases lining up with TRBD1. The CDR3 is made up of 16 amino acids. J gave up 0 bases and V 4 bases, and 8 bases lay outside the gene matches. Germline V CDR1 and CDR2: SGHRS, YFSETQ.

Notes on this clonotype: The junction departs from the called germline gene at one end, perhaps through a read error. The chain carries TRBV7-2 and TRBJ2-1; 12 bases are a match to TRBD2. The length of the CDR3 is 14 residues. Germline lookup yields CDR1 SGHTA and CDR2 FQGNSA. The CDR3 nucleotides read TGTGCCAGCAGCTTAAACGGGCTAGCGGGAGGGGTAATCTTC. As protein: CASSLNGLAGGVIF.

This clonotype occurred a few times. The chain combines TRBV11-2 with TRBJ1-1; unclear D gene. The V gene lost 6 bases and the J gene lost 9 bases, with 8 bases spanning the gap. The CDR3 has 10 amino acids. Germline V CDR1 and CDR2: SGHAT, FQNNGV. The CDR3 is CASSLMKAFF. In DNA form, the CDR3 reads TGTGCCAGCAGTTTAATGAAAGCTTTCTTT.

The CDR3 sequence: CASSLAGTGVTGELFF. CDR3 bases: TGTGCCAGCAGCTTAGCCGGGACAGGGGTTACCGGGGAGCTGTTTTTT. This chain joins TRBV7-2 and TRBJ2-2; TRBD1 matches 10 bases. V shed 0 bases, J shed 5 bases, and the junction held 3 bases outside the gene matches. The CDR3 spans 16 residues. Germline V gives CDR1 SGHTA, CDR2 FQGNSA. The variable domain in full, completed from reference TRBV7-2 and TRBJ2-2, reads GAGVSQSPSNKVTEKGKDVELRCDPISGHTALYWYRQSLGQGLEFLIYFQGNSAPDKSGLPSDRFSAERTGGSVSTLTIQRTQQEDSAVYLCASSLAGTGVTGELFFGEGSRLTVL.

The chain joins TRBV7-2 to TRBJ1-1; the D is unclear. CDR1 and CDR2 from the germline V gene are SGHTA and FQGNSA. CDR3 length: 14 residues. Trimming shortened V by 3 bases and J by 0 bases, and 8 bases separated the two germline ends. The CDR3 protein is CASSFGVMNTEAFF. The DNA of the CDR3 is TGTGCCAGCAGCTTCGGGGTTATGAACACTGAAGCTTTCTTT.

The table lists this clonotype with a few counts. The chain links TRBV20-1 to TRBJ1-2; 7 bases are shared with TRBD1. CDR1 DFQATT and CDR2 SNEGSKA come from the germline V gene (reference sequence). The CDR3 is 15 amino acids. V was pared by 5 bases and J by 2 bases, with 11 bases of the junction left unmatched. This CDR3 reads CSAHTIGTENYGYTF. In nucleotides, the CDR3 is TGCAGTGCTCACACTATAGGGACAGAGAACTATGGCTACACCTTC.

The chain combines TRBV20-1 with TRBJ1-5; D ambiguous. The V and J ends lost 3 bases and 0 bases respectively, with 9 bases between them. Germline CDR1 reads DFQATT; CDR2 reads SNEGSKA (reference sequence). This CDR3 has 14 amino acids. The CDR3 region is CSARTRDSNQPQHF. The CDR3 coding sequence is TGCAGTGCTAGGACACGGGATAGCAATCAGCCCCAGCATTTT.

The chain uses TRBV7-2 and TRBJ1-2; D call uncertain. CDR3 length: 12 amino acids. CDR1 SGHTA and CDR2 FQGNSA come from the germline V gene. The V gene lost 5 bases and the J gene lost 6 bases, with 10 bases spanning the gap. CDR3 nucleotides: TGTGCCAGCAGCGTTGGTGGCCATGGCTACACCTTC. Its protein product is CASSVGGHGYTF.

This clonotype was found a few times. The chain couples TRBV20-1 to TRBJ2-5, with D uncertain. The CDR3 has 13 residues. Germline CDR1 is DFQATT and CDR2 is SNEGSKA (reference sequence). The V end lost 1 base, the J end lost 2 bases, and 8 bases lay between the germline ends. The CDR3 bases are TGCAGTGCTAGAGGCCAGACTCAAGAGACCCAGTACTTC. Translating gives CSARGQTQETQYF.

This clonotype was detected many times. The chain combines TRBV7-8 with TRBJ1-1; D might be TRBD1 (5 bases). Germline V gene sequence: CDR1 SGHVS, CDR2 FQNEAQ. V lost 5 bases and J lost 5, with 27 bases in between. The CDR3 length is 18 residues. CDR3 nucleotide sequence: TGTGCCAGCAGCCTTTTTACAGGTCAATCCCACCTCGGAACTGAAGCTTTCTTT. This translates into CASSLFTGQSHLGTEAFF.

This clonotype was seen once. Compared with germline, one end of the junction differs, possibly owing to a read error. The V call is TRBV11-2, the J call TRBJ2-3; D gene ambiguous. Germline loops: CDR1 SGHAT, CDR2 FQNNGV. The CDR3 has 15 residues. The CDR3 spells CASSLERQSTETQYF. The DNA for the CDR3 is TGTGCCAGCAGCTTAGAAAGGCAGTCCACAGAGACGCAGTATTTT.

This chain joins TRBV10-3 and TRBJ2-7; D not resolved. CDR1 ENHRY and CDR2 SYGVKD come from the germline V gene. The V and J ends lost 4 bases and 1 base respectively, with 5 bases between them. The CDR3 is made up of 12 amino acids. The CDR3 sequence: CAISAYSYEQYF. Written as DNA, the CDR3 is TGTGCCATCAGTGCTTATTCCTACGAGCAGTACTTC.

The chain couples TRBV12-3 or TRBV12-4 to TRBJ2-2, with D perhaps TRBD1 (6 bases). V gave up 1 base and J gave up 7 bases, with 13 bases separating them. The CDR3 consists of 15 residues. The CDR3 nucleotides read TGTGCCAGCAGTTTAGTAGCAGGGGCGGGCGGGGAGCTGTTTTTT. This codes for CASSLVAGAGGELFF.

The CDR3 reads CASSPPGPSNYGYTF. Written as DNA, the CDR3 is TGTGCCAGCTCACCACCGGGACCCTCTAACTATGGCTACACCTTC. The genes are TRBV18 and TRBJ1-2, with TRBD1 as a possible D gene (5 bases). The CDR3 is 15 residues long. Germline lookup yields CDR1 KGHSH and CDR2 LQKENI. The ends were cut back, 0 bases at V and 0 bases at J, with 8 bases in the middle.

This clonotype was picked up a small number of times. The rearrangement uses TRBV2 and TRBJ1-6; D ambiguous. CDR3 length: 12 amino acids. Trimming removed 5 bases from V and 8 bases from J, with 7 bases in between. Looked up from germline, CDR1 is SNHLY and CDR2 is FYNNEI. CDR3 bases: TGTGCCAGCAGTTGGAAGGATTCACCCCTCCACTTT. Its translation: CASSWKDSPLHF.

This clonotype was counted between two and nine times. The CDR3 protein is CASSPREGGAVNTGELFF. The CDR3 bases are TGTGCCAGCAGCCCCCGAGAGGGGGGGGCAGTAAACACCGGGGAGCTGTTTTTT. This chain uses TRBV9 with TRBJ2-2, with D tentatively TRBD2 (7 bases). Germline loops: CDR1 SGDLS, CDR2 YYNGEE. Trimming shortened V by 4 bases and J by 2 bases, and 21 bases separated the two germline ends. This CDR3 has 18 residues.

The CDR3 DNA reads as TGCGCCAGCAGTGATAGCGGGGGGTCCTATGAGCAGTTCTTC. As protein: CASSDSGGSYEQFF. J is TRBJ2-1 and V is TRBV10-1; 10 bases align to TRBD2. This CDR3 is built from 14 residues. The germline CDR1 and CDR2 sequences are WNHNN and SYGVQD (reference sequence). Losses at the gene ends were 3 bases for V and 8 bases for J; bases not matched to a gene: 4.

This clonotype came up a few times. The gene calls are TRBV6-2 or TRBV6-3 and TRBJ2-1; D remains ambiguous. CDR3 length: 14 amino acids. The ends were cut back, 7 bases at V and 4 bases at J, with 14 bases in the middle. Germline V gene data show CDR1 as MNHEY and CDR2 as SVGEGT. CDR3 sequence: CASTLRPAYNEQFF. CDR3 DNA: TGTGCCAGCACCTTGCGGCCAGCTTACAATGAGCAGTTCTTC.

The sample holds a few counts of this clonotype. The chain couples TRBV7-3 to TRBJ2-3, with 8 nucleotides matching TRBD2. From germline, CDR1 is SGHTA and CDR2 FQGTGA. V dropped 2 bases and J dropped 0; count of bases not matched to a gene: 4. This CDR3 is built from 16 residues. CDR3 sequence reads: CASSLFASGSTDTQYF. For the CDR3, the DNA is TGTGCCAGCAGCTTATTTGCTAGCGGGAGCACAGATACGCAGTATTTT.

This clonotype was observed a handful of times. The chain recombines TRBV7-9 with TRBJ2-1, with a tentative D call TRBD2 (5 bases). Trimming removed 2 bases at V and 8 bases at J, with 10 bases between. CDR1 SEHNR and CDR2 FQNEAQ come from the germline V gene (reference sequence). The CDR3 extends over 13 amino acids. CDR3 nucleotide sequence: TGTGCCAGCAGCTTAAACGGGGTATATGAGCAGTTCTTC. This gives the protein CASSLNGVYEQFF.

This clonotype has at least ten counts. The rearrangement joins TRBV4-1 to TRBJ2-2, with D possibly called TRBD1 or TRBD2 (5 bases each). V was shortened by 0 bases and J by 5 bases, with 7 bases between the two germline ends. CDR1 MGHRA and CDR2 YSYEKL come from the germline V gene. The CDR3 has 14 residues. The CDR3 here is CASSQEGRTGELFF. In DNA form, the CDR3 reads TGCGCCAGCAGCCAAGAGGGACGTACCGGGGAGCTGTTTTTT.

This sequence joins TRBV5-1 and TRBJ1-2, with D hard to call. The CDR3 covers 15 residues. V was trimmed by 7 bases and J by 2 bases, leaving 18 bases between them. The germline CDR1 and CDR2 sequences are SGHRS and YFSETQ. The CDR3 DNA reads TGCGCCAGCCGTCCATCGCTTGAGGGAAACTATGGCTACACCTTC. Translating it yields CASRPSLEGNYGYTF.

This clonotype was seen at least ten times. The CDR3 sequence: CSAMATSGSYEQYF. In DNA, the CDR3 is TGCAGTGCTATGGCGACTAGCGGTTCCTACGAGCAGTACTTC. The rearrangement uses TRBV20-1 and TRBJ2-7; 9 nucleotides align to TRBD2. The J segment lost 1 base and the V segment lost 4 bases, leaving 5 bases of the junction unmatched. In germline, CDR1 is DFQATT, CDR2 SNEGSKA (reference sequence). CDR3 length: 14 residues.

This clonotype was detected a few times. This rearrangement joins TRBV2 to TRBJ1-6, with D perhaps TRBD1 (5 bases). Germline V CDR1 and CDR2: SNHLY, FYNNEI. The CDR3 is 15 amino acids. Trimming shortened V by 7 bases and J by 8 bases, and 18 bases separated the two germline ends. In nucleotides, the CDR3 is TGTGCCAGCACTCTAGACGGGTCGGGGCATTCACCCCTCCACTTT. Its translation is CASTLDGSGHSPLHF.

This clonotype was observed a handful of times. V and J are TRBV28 and TRBJ2-7; no firm D call. The germline gives CDR1 MDHEN, CDR2 SYDVKM. V shed 6 bases and J shed 0 bases, with 12 bases lying between them. This CDR3 contains 14 residues. For the CDR3, the DNA is TGTGCCAGCAGAACAACGGGCCGCTCCTACGAGCAGTACTTC. Encoded protein: CASRTTGRSYEQYF.

This clonotype has a count of ten or more. The chain uses TRBV12-3 or TRBV12-4 and TRBJ2-2; D ambiguous. The V end was cut by 6 bases, the J end by 0 bases, with 5 bases between. The CDR3 covers 13 residues. Written as DNA, the CDR3 is TGTGCCAGCAGCCCTACGAACACCGGGGAGCTGTTTTTT. Translation: CASSPTNTGELFF.